The 27 T cell receptor beta chains presented below share a single source sample, sequenced in a study of OX40 agonist ivuxolimab in advanced cancers. The data were produced by immunoSEQ multiplex PCR, yet TCRdb's version contains in-frame clones alone and is incomplete. Among about 79,000 clones listed, about 88% were seen once. The sequences come from CD4+ or CD8+ T cells sorted from blood, collected in a trial of the OX40 agonist ivuxolimab. The receptors stem from an adult with an advanced solid tumor such as melanoma, head and neck, liver or kidney cancer.

V is TRBV2 and J is TRBJ2-5, with 8 bases matching TRBD1. V shed 8 bases, J shed 5 bases, and the junction held 7 bases outside the gene matches. The CDR3 is made up of 13 amino acids. Germline V gives CDR1 SNHLY, CDR2 FYNNEI. The CDR3 region is CASCRGREETQYF. The CDR3 DNA reads TGTGCCAGCTGCAGGGGGCGCGAGGAGACCCAGTACTTC.

The V and J genes are TRBV10-3 and TRBJ2-3; 11 bases match TRBD2. Germline CDR1 ENHRY, CDR2 SYGVKD. This CDR3 has 19 amino acids. The V segment lost 6 bases and the J segment 0 bases; nucleotides outside the gene matches: 14. Here the CDR3 reads CAIRGSSGRRPNSTDTQYF. The CDR3 nucleotides read TGTGCCATCAGGGGGTCTAGCGGGAGGAGGCCGAATAGCACAGATACGCAGTATTTT.

The V gene is TRBV10-3, the J gene TRBJ2-7; D may be TRBD2 (5 bases). Between the trimmed V and J ends, which lost 8 bases and 4 bases, there was a span of 27 bases. The V gene's germline CDR1 is ENHRY and CDR2 SYGVKD. The CDR3 contains 17 residues. The CDR3 bases are TGTGCCATCGCCCCATCAATGGAGCGGATGGGCAGGTACGAGCAGTACTTC. Protein: CAIAPSMERMGRYEQYF.

The V call is TRBV2, the J call TRBJ2-7; D might be TRBD1 (6 bases). This CDR3 comprises 12 residues. The V end was cut by 8 bases, the J end by 4 bases, with 12 bases between. Per germline, CDR1 SNHLY and CDR2 FYNNEI. The CDR3 reads CASGQNQYEQYF. Here the CDR3 DNA reads TGTGCCAGCGGACAGAATCAGTACGAGCAGTACTTC. Together with reference TRBV2 and TRBJ2-7, the CDR3 gives the full variable domain: EPEVTQTPSHQVTQMGQEVILRCVPISNHLYFYWYRQILGQKVEFLVSFYNNEISEKSEIFDDQFSVERPDGSNFTLKIRSTKLEDSAMYFCASGQNQYEQYFGPGTRLTVT.

This rearrangement joins TRBV2 to TRBJ1-4, with D possibly TRBD1 on 6 matching bases. From germline, CDR1 is SNHLY and CDR2 FYNNEI. The germline V and J ends were trimmed by 8 bases and 1 base, with 11 bases remaining between them. This CDR3 is 14 amino acids long. CDR3 amino acids: CASGGRQTNEKLFF. The CDR3 bases are TGTGCCAGCGGGGGGCGCCAAACTAATGAAAAACTGTTTTTT.

CDR3 DNA: TGTGCCTGGAGTGGTTTGTCAGGGGGCTGGGGAGAGACCCAGTACTTC. This gives the protein CAWSGLSGGWGETQYF. V is TRBV30 and J is TRBJ2-5, with TRBD1 matching 8 bases. V was clipped by 1 base and J by 4 bases; unmatched bases: 11. Looked up from germline, CDR1 is GTSNPN and CDR2 is SVGIG (reference sequence). The CDR3 consists of 16 residues. The full variable domain, its missing parts supplied by reference TRBV30 and TRBJ2-5, is SQTIHQWPATLVQPVGSPLSLECTVEGTSNPNLYWYRQAAGRGLQLLFYSVGIGQISSEVPQNLSASRPQDRQFILSSKKLLLSDSGFYLCAWSGLSGGWGETQYFGPGTRLLVL.

This chain links TRBV10-3 with TRBJ1-2, with D unclear. Germline values: CDR1 ENHRY, CDR2 SYGVKD. Trimming stripped 0 bases from V and 1 base from J, with 6 bases between. This CDR3 has 14 residues. In DNA, the CDR3 is TGTGCCATCAGTGAGTCGACTGTTAACTATGGCTACACCTTC. Translation gives CAISESTVNYGYTF.

This rearrangement joins TRBV6-1 to TRBJ1-1; 9 bases agree with TRBD1. With 4 bases clipped from V and 1 base from J, the junction kept 7 bases outside the gene matches. The CDR3 has 16 amino acids. Germline V CDR1 and CDR2: MNHNS, SASEGT. This CDR3 is CASSVGTGKGNTEAFF. As DNA, the CDR3 is TGTGCCAGCAGTGTGGGGACAGGGAAGGGGAACACTGAAGCTTTCTTT.

This clone was seen once. The V and J genes are TRBV4-2 and TRBJ2-1; D may correspond to TRBD1 or TRBD2 (5 bases each). The germline V gene encodes CDR1 LGHNA and CDR2 YNFKEQ. V lost 2 bases and J lost 2, with 13 bases in between. The CDR3 loop spans 16 amino acids. The CDR3: CASSQYGAATYNEQFF. DNA for the CDR3: TGTGCCAGCAGCCAATACGGGGCGGCAACCTACAATGAGCAGTTCTTC.

The rearrangement uses TRBV5-6 and TRBJ1-2; no clear D. CDR1 and CDR2 (germline): SGHDT, YYEEEE. The CDR3 consists of 16 residues. With 3 bases removed from V and 0 bases from J, the gap between germline ends came to 15 bases. The CDR3 region has the DNA TGTGCCAGCAGCTCCGTCGCGGGAGAGGCTAACTATGGCTACACCTTC. Protein: CASSSVAGEANYGYTF.

The genes are TRBV5-6 and TRBJ2-5; D gene uncertain. This CDR3 region has 14 residues. Germline CDR1 and CDR2: SGHDT and YYEEEE. The V end was cut by 3 bases, the J end by 1 base, with 10 bases between. The CDR3 here is CASSSWAAQETQYF. The CDR3 DNA is TGTGCCAGCAGCTCTTGGGCGGCCCAAGAGACCCAGTACTTC.

This clone was counted a single time. The genes are TRBV27 and TRBJ2-3; 13 nucleotides align to TRBD2. The germline CDR1 and CDR2 sequences are MNHEY and SMNVEV (reference sequence). The CDR3 extends over 14 amino acids. The V and J ends lost 4 bases and 7 bases, in that order; junction bases with no gene match: 2. The CDR3 loop reads CASSSGLAGHTQYF. CDR3 sequence (DNA): TGTGCCAGCAGTTCGGGACTAGCGGGACATACGCAGTATTTT.

The genes are TRBV5-5 and TRBJ2-3; D remains unclear. The CDR3 loop spans 15 amino acids. Germline CDR1 and CDR2: SGHKS and YYEKEE (reference sequence). Trimming took 1 base from V and 0 from J, leaving 9 bases between them. Here the CDR3 DNA reads TGTGCCAGCAGCTTGTTGCCAGCTAGCACAGATACGCAGTATTTT. This encodes CASSLLPASTDTQYF. The entire variable domain, with the rest obtained from reference TRBV5-5 and TRBJ2-3, is as follows: DAGVTQSPTHLIKTRGQQVTLRCSPISGHKSVSWYQQVLGQGPQFIFQYYEKEERGRGNFPDRFSARQFPNYSSELNVNALLLGDSALYLCASSLLPASTDTQYFGPGTRLTVL.

The rearrangement joins TRBV11-1 to TRBJ1-3; no reliable D call. The CDR3 covers 14 residues. The germline V gene has CDR1 SGHAT and CDR2 FQDESV (reference sequence). V lost 6 bases to trimming and J lost 5 bases, with 14 bases between them. The DNA of the CDR3 is TGTGCCAGCAGTCTTAATGGGCCGAGAAACACCATATATTTT. This sequence encodes CASSLNGPRNTIYF.

This chain uses TRBV7-9 with TRBJ1-3; 7 nucleotides agree with TRBD1. CDR3 length equals 15 residues. Germline V gene sequence: CDR1 SEHNR, CDR2 FQNEAQ (reference sequence). V trimming: 4 bases; J trimming: 3 bases; junction bases outside the gene matches: 6. Here the CDR3 reads CASSSPDRIGNTIYF. CDR3 nucleotides: TGTGCCAGCAGCTCACCGGACAGGATTGGAAACACCATATATTTT.

This sequence joins TRBV4-3 and TRBJ1-3; the D is unclear. Deletions cut 0 bases from V and 6 bases from J, with 6 bases between. CDR3 size: 13 residues. Germline CDR1 LGHNA, CDR2 YSLEER. In DNA form, the CDR3 reads TGCGCCAGCAGCCAAGAGATCGAAAACACCATATATTTT. It codes for CASSQEIENTIYF.

The chain is built from TRBV25-1 and TRBJ2-2; D remains unclear. Germline CDR1 reads MGHDK; CDR2 reads SYGVNS. The CDR3 loop spans 15 amino acids. V lost 5 bases and J 4 bases, leaving 14 bases between the germline ends. DNA of the CDR3: TGTGCCAGCAGTTCCCTGGGCGTCTTCACCGGGGAGCTGTTTTTT. It specifies CASSSLGVFTGELFF.

V and J are TRBV28 and TRBJ2-1; the D gene is possibly TRBD1 (5 bases). Trimming left V 2 bases short and J 5 bases short, with 13 bases between. The CDR3 totals 15 residues. Germline loops: CDR1 MDHEN, CDR2 SYDVKM. CDR3 coding DNA: TGTGCCAGCAGTTTAATCCAGGGATCAAACAATGAGCAGTTCTTC. Residues: CASSLIQGSNNEQFF.

This chain connects TRBV7-2 to TRBJ2-7; D call uncertain. The CDR3 spans 14 residues. Germline V gene data show CDR1 as SGHTA and CDR2 as FQGNSA. Trimming took 2 bases from V and 0 from J, leaving 8 bases between them. This CDR3 reads CASSLFEASYEQYF. CDR3 sequence (DNA): TGTGCCAGCAGCTTATTCGAGGCCTCCTACGAGCAGTACTTC.

The chain links TRBV7-2 to TRBJ2-1, with 10 bases identical to TRBD2. The CDR3 is 13 amino acids. The V segment lost 8 bases and the J segment 12 bases; nucleotides outside the gene matches: 10. In germline, CDR1 is SGHTA, CDR2 FQGNSA. For the CDR3, the DNA is TGTGCCAGCGCTAGCGGGGGTCGTCAGGGGCAGTTCTTC. Amino acid sequence: CASASGGRQGQFF.

The chain recombines TRBV19 with TRBJ2-5; D is undetermined. Germline CDR1 and CDR2: LNHDA and SQIVND (reference sequence). The V end lost 5 bases, the J end lost 2 bases, and 15 bases lay between the germline ends. The length of the CDR3 is 15 residues. The CDR3 is CASSVLATSQETQYF. DNA for the CDR3: TGTGCCAGTAGTGTTTTAGCTACCTCTCAAGAGACCCAGTACTTC.

The chain carries TRBV5-1 and TRBJ1-1; D is uncertain. V was trimmed by 0 bases and J by 2 bases, leaving 2 bases between them. Germline values: CDR1 SGHRS, CDR2 YFSETQ. This CDR3 has 12 residues. The CDR3 sequence is CASSLANTEAFF. The CDR3 DNA reads TGCGCCAGCAGCTTGGCAAACACTGAAGCTTTCTTT.

The gene calls are TRBV6-4 and TRBJ1-2, with 7 bases lining up with TRBD1. The CDR3 runs 12 residues. Trimming at V came to 4 bases and at J to 7 bases, leaving 3 bases not matched to a gene. Germline V lookup: CDR1 MRHNA, CDR2 SNTAGT. CDR3 sequence: CASSGHRGGYTF. In DNA form, the CDR3 reads TGTGCCAGCAGTGGCCACAGGGGTGGCTACACCTTC.

The chain links TRBV19 to TRBJ2-3, with 9 bases aligning to TRBD2. CDR3 length equals 15 residues. Germline V gives CDR1 LNHDA, CDR2 SQIVND (reference sequence). After removal of 5 bases from V and 7 bases from J, the junction contained 10 bases not matched to a gene. The CDR3 coding sequence is TGTGCCAGTAGTGATTACGGCGGGGGGGCCAATACGCAGTATTTT. It specifies CASSDYGGGANTQYF.

J is TRBJ1-1 and V is TRBV5-1; no definite D call. V was cut by 5 bases and J by 0 bases, with 8 bases left in between. In germline, CDR1 is SGHRS, CDR2 YFSETQ. The CDR3 runs to 13 residues. CDR3 in DNA: TGCGCCAGCAGAAACGTGGTGAACACTGAAGCTTTCTTT. This encodes CASRNVVNTEAFF.

The chain uses TRBV5-1 and TRBJ1-2; the D gene is possibly TRBD1 (6 bases). The CDR3 is 12 amino acids. Per germline, CDR1 SGHRS and CDR2 YFSETQ. Trimming cost V 4 bases and J 7 bases, with 11 bases left between them. The CDR3 is CASSAGEVGYTF. The CDR3 DNA reads as TGCGCCAGCAGCGCAGGGGAGGTTGGCTACACCTTC.

CDR3 sequence: CASSLSRAYEQYF. The CDR3 DNA sequence: TGTGCCAGCAGCTTGAGCAGAGCCTACGAGCAGTACTTC. The chain combines TRBV5-6 with TRBJ2-7; D call uncertain. This CDR3 region has 13 residues. Germline CDR1 SGHDT, CDR2 YYEEEE. V was cut by 1 base and J by 2 bases, with 7 bases left in between.